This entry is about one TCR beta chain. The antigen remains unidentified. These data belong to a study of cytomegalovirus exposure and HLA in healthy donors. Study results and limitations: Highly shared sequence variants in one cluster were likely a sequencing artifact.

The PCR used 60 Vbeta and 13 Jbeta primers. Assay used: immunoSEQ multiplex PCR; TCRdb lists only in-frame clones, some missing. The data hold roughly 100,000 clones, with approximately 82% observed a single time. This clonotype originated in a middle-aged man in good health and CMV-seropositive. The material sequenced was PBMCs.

The CDR3: CASSSGTDQETQYF. The CDR3 DNA follows: TGTGCCAGCAGCTCGGGGACAGACCAAGAGACCCAGTACTTC. This chain connects TRBV5-6 to TRBJ2-5; 7 nucleotides match TRBD1. The germline V gene encodes CDR1 SGHDT and CDR2 YYEEEE. The V and J ends lost 3 bases and 0 bases, in that order; junction bases with no gene match: 2. This CDR3 is 14 amino acids long.